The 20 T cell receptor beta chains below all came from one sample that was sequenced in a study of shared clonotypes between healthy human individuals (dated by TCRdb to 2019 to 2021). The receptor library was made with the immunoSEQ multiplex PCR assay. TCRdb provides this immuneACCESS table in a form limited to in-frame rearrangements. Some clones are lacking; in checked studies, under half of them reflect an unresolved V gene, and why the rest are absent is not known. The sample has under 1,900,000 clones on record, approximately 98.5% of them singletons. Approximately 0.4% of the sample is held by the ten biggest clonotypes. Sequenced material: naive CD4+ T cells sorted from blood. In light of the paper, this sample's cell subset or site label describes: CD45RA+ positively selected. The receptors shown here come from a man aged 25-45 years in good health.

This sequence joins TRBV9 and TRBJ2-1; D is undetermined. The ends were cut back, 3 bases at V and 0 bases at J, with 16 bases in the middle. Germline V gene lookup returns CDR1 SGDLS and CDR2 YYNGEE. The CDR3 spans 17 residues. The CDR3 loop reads CASSGGTHPSSYNEQFF. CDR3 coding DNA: TGTGCCAGCAGCGGCGGAACCCACCCAAGCTCCTACAATGAGCAGTTCTTC.

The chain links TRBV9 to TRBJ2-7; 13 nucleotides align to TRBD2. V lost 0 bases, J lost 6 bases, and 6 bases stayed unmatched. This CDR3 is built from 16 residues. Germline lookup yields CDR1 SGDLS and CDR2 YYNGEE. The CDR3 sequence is CASSVGLAGGLSEQYF. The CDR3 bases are TGTGCCAGCAGCGTAGGACTAGCGGGAGGATTGAGCGAGCAGTACTTC.

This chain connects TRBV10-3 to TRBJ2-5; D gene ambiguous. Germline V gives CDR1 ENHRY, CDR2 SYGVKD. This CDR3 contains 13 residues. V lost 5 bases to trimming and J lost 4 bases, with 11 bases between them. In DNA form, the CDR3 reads TGTGCCATCAGTACTGTAAATAGAGAGACCCAGTACTTC. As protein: CAISTVNRETQYF.

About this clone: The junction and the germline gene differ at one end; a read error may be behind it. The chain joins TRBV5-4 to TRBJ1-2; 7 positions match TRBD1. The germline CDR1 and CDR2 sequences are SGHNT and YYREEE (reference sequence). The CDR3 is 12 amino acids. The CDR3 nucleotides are TGTGCCAGCAGCTTGGTACCCGACAGGGCCTCCTTC. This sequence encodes CASSLVPDRASF.

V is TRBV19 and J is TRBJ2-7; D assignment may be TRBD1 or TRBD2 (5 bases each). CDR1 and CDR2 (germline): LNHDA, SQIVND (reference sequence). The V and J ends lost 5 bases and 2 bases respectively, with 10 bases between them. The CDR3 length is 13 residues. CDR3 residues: CASSLPGPYEQYF. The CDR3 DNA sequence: TGTGCCAGTAGTCTACCGGGGCCCTACGAGCAGTACTTC.

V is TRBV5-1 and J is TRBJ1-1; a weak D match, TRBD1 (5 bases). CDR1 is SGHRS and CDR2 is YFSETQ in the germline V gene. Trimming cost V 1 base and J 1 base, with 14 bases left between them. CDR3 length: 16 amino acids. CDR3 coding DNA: TGCGCCAGCAGCTTGTTGGACCCAGGGCAGAACACTGAAGCTTTCTTT. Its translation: CASSLLDPGQNTEAFF.

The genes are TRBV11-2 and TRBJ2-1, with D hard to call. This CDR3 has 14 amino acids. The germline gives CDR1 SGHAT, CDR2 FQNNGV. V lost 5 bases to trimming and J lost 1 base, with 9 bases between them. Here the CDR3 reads CASSPRESYNEQFF. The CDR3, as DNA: TGTGCCAGCAGCCCTCGTGAGTCCTACAATGAGCAGTTCTTC.

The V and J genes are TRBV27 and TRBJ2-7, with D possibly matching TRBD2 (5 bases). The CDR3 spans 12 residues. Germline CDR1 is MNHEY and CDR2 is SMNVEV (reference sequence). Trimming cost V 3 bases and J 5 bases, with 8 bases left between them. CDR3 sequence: CASSFRGNEQYF. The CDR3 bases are TGTGCCAGCAGTTTCCGGGGAAACGAGCAGTACTTC.

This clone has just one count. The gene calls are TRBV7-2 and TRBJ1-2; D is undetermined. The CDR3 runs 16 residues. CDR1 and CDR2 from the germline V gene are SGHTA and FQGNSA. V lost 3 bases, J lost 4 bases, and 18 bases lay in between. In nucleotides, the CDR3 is TGTGCCAGCAGCTTGATCTCTGGGCAACCTTTCTATGGCTACACCTTC. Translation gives CASSLISGQPFYGYTF.

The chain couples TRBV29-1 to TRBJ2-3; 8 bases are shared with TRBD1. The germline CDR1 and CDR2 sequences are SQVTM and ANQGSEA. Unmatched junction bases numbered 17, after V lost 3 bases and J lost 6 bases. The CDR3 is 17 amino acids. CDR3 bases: TGCAGCGTTGAGTACATGCCAAGGGCAGGGGGCTACGATACGCAGTATTTT. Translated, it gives CSVEYMPRAGGYDTQYF.

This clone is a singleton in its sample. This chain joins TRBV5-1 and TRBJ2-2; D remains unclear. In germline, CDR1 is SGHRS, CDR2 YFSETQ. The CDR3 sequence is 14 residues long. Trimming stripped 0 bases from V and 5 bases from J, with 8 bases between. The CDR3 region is CASSLESWTGELFF. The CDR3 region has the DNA TGCGCCAGCAGCTTGGAATCTTGGACCGGGGAGCTGTTTTTT.

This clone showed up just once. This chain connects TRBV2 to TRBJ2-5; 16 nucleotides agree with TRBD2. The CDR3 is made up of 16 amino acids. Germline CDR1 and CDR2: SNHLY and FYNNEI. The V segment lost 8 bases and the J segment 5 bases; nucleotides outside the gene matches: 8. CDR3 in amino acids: CASYGTSGGVRETQYF. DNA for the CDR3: TGTGCCAGCTACGGGACTAGCGGGGGGGTCCGGGAGACCCAGTACTTC.

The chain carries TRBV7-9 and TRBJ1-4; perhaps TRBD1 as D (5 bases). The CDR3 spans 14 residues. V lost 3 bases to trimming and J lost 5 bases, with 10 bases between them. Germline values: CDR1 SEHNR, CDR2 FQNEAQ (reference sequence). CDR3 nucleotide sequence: TGTGCCAGCAGCTTGGGGACGGAGAATGAAAAACTGTTTTTT. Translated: CASSLGTENEKLFF.

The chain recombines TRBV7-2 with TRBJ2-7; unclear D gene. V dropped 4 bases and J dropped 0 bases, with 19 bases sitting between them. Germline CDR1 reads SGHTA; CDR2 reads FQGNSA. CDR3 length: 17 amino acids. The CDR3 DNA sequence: TGTGCCAGCAGCTCTCCCCCTCCCCGAACTTTCTCCTACGAGCAGTACTTC. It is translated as CASSSPPPRTFSYEQYF.

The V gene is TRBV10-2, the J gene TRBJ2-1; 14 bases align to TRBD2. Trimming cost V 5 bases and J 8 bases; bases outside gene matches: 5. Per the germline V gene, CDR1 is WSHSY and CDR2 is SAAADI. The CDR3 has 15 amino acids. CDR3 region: CASSPGLAGVHEQFF. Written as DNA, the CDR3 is TGCGCCAGCAGTCCGGGACTAGCGGGAGTTCATGAGCAGTTCTTC.

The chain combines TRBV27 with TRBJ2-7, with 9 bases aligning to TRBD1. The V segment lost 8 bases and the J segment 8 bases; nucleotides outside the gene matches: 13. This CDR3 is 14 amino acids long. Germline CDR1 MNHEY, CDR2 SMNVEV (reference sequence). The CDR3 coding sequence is TGTGCCAGCTCTTCGGACAGGGGTGCTACGAAGCAGTACTTC. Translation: CASSSDRGATKQYF.

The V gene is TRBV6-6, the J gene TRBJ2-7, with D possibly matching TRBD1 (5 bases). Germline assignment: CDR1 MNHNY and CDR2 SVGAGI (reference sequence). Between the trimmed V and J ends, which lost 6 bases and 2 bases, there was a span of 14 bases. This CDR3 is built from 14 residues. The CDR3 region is CASRTYRNAYEQYF. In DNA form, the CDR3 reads TGTGCCAGCAGGACCTACAGGAACGCCTACGAGCAGTACTTC.

CDR3 amino acids: CASSESRKQYF. DNA for the CDR3: TGTGCCAGCAGTGAATCCCGTAAGCAGTACTTC. This chain uses TRBV2 with TRBJ2-7; no firm D call. The length of the CDR3 is 11 residues. CDR1 and CDR2 (germline): SNHLY, FYNNEI. Between the trimmed V and J ends, which lost 2 bases and 8 bases, there was a span of 7 bases.

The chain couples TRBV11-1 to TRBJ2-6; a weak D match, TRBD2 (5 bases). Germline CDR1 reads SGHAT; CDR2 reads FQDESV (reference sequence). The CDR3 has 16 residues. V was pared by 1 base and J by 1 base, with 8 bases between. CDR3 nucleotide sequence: TGTGCCAGCAGCTTAGTCCTAGCTTCTGGGGCCAACGTCCTGACTTTC. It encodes CASSLVLASGANVLTF.

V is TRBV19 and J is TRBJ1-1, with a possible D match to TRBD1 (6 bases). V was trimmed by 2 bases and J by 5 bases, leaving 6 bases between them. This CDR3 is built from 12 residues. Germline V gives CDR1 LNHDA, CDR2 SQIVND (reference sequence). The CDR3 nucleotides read TGTGCCAGTAGTATACAGGGGACTGAAGCTTTCTTT. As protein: CASSIQGTEAFF.